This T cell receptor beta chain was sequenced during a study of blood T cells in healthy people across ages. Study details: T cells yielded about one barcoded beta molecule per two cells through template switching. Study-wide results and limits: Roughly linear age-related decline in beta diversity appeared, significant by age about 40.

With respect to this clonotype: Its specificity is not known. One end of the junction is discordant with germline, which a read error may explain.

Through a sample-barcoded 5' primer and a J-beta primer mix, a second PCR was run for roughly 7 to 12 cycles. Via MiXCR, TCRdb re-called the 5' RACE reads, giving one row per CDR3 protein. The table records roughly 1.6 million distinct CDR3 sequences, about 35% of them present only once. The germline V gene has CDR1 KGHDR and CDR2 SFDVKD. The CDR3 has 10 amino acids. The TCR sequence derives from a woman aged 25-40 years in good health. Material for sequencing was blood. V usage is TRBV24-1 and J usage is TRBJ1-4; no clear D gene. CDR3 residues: CATGEEKLFF. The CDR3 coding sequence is TGTGCCACCGGTGAAGAAAAACTGTTTTTT.